This T cell receptor (beta chain) is from a study of blood T cell repertoires in COVID-19. This table comes from immunoSEQ multiplex PCR, and its TCRdb copy is limited to in-frame clones, with some not included. The data contain some 250,000 clones, more than 75% of them singletons. The germline V and J ends were trimmed by 7 bases and 4 bases, with 16 bases remaining between them. Germline CDR1 reads SQVTM; CDR2 reads ANQGSEA. This CDR3 has 13 amino acids. The specimen sequenced was peripheral blood. The chain links TRBV29-1 to TRBJ1-2; tentative D call: TRBD1 (5 bases). The clonotype comes from a young woman who had recovered from COVID-19. The CDR3 nucleotides read TGCAGCGGAGGGGACTCAGTGGGCTATGGCTACACCTTC. Encoded protein: CSGGDSVGYGYTF.